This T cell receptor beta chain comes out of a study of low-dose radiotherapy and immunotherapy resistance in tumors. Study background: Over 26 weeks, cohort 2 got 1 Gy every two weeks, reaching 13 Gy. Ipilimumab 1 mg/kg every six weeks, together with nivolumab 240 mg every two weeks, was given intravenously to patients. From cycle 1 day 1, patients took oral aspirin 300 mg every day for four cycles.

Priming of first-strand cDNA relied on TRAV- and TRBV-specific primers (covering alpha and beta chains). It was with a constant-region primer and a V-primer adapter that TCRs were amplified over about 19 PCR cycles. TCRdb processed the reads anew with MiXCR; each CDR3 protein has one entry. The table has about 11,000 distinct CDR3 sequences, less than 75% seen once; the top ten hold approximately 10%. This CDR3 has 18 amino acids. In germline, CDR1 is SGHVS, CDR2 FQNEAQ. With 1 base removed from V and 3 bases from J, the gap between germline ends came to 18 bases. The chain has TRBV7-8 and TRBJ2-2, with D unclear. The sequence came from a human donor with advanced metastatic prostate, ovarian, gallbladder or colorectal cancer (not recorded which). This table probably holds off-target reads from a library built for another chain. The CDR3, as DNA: TGTGCCAGCAGCTTAGTAGTGCGCCAGACGGTAGACACCGGGGAGCTGTTTTTT. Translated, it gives CASSLVVRQTVDTGELFF.